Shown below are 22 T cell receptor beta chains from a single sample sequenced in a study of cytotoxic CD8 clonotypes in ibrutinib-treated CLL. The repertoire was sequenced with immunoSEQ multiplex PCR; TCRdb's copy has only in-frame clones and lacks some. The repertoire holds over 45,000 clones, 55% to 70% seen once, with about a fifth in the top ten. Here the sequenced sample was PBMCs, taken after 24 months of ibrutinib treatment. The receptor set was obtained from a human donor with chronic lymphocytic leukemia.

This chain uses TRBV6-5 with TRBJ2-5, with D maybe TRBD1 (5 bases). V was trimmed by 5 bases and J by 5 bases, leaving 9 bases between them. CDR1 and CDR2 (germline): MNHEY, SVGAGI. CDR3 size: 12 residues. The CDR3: CASSANRETQYF. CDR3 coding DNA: TGTGCCAGCAGTGCAAACAGGGAGACCCAGTACTTC.

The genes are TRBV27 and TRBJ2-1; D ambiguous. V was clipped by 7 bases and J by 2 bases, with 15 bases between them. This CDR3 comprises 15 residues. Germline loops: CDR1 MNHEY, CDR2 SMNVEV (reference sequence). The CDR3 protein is CASKRTTLAYNEQFF. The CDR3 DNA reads TGTGCCAGCAAGAGAACTACCCTAGCCTACAATGAGCAGTTCTTC.

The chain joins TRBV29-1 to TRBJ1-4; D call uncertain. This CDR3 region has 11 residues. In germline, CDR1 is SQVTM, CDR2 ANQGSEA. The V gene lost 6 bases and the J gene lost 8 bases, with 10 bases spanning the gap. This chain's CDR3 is CSVLSREKLFF. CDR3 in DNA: TGCAGCGTGCTTTCACGAGAAAAACTGTTTTTT.

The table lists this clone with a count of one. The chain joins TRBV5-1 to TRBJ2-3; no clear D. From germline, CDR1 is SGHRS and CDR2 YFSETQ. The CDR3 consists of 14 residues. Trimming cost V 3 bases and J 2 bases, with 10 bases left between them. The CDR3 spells CASSSATPTDTQYF. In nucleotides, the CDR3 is TGCGCCAGCAGCTCGGCTACCCCCACAGATACGCAGTATTTT.

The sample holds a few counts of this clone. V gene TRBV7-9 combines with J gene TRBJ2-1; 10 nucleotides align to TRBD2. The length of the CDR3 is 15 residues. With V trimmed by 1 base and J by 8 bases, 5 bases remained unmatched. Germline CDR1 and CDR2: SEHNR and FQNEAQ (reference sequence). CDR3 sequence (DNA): TGTGCCAGCAGCTTAGAGGGGCTAGCGGGAGATGAGCAGTTCTTC. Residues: CASSLEGLAGDEQFF. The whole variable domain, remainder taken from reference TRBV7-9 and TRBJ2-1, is DTGVSQNPRHKITKRGQNVTFRCDPISEHNRLYWYRQTLGQGPEFLTYFQNEAQLEKSRLLSDRFSAERPKGSFSTLEIQRTEQGDSAMYLCASSLEGLAGDEQFFGPGTRLTVL.

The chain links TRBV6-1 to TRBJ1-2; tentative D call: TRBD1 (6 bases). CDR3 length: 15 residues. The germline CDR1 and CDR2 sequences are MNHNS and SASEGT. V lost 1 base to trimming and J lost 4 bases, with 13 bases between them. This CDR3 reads CASSEGTFRGYGYTF. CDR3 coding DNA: TGTGCCAGCAGTGAAGGAACCTTCAGGGGCTATGGCTACACCTTC.

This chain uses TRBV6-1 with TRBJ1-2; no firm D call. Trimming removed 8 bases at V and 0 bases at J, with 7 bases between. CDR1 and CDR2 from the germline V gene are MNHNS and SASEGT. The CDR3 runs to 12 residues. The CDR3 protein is CASQEANYGYTF. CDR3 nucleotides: TGTGCCAGCCAAGAAGCTAACTATGGCTACACCTTC.

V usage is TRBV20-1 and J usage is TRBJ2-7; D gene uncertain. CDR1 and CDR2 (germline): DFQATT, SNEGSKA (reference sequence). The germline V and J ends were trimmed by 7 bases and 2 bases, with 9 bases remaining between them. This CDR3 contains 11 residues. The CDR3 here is CSVRLPYEQYF. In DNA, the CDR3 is TGCAGTGTAAGACTCCCCTACGAGCAGTACTTC.

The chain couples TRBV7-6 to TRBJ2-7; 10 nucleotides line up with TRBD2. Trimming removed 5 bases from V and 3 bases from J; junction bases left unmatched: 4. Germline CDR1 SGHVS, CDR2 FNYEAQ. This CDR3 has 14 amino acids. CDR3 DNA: TGTGCCAGCAGCGTTTCTAGCGGGAGCTACGAGCAGTACTTC. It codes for CASSVSSGSYEQYF.

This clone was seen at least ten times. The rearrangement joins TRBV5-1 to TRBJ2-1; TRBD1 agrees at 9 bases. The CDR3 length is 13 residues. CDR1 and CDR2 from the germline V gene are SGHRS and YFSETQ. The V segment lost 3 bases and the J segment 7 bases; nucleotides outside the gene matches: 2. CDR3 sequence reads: CASSSGQGNEQFF. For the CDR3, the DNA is TGCGCCAGCAGCTCGGGACAGGGTAATGAGCAGTTCTTC.

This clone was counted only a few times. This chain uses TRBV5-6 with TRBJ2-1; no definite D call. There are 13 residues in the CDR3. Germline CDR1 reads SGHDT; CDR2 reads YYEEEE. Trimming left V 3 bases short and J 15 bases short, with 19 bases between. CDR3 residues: CASSSGPPQIGFF. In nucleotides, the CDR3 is TGTGCCAGCAGCTCTGGGCCGCCTCAGATTGGGTTCTTC.

CDR3 in amino acids: CASSLGTGGFYEQYV. DNA of the CDR3: TGTGCCAGCAGCTTGGGAACAGGGGGCTTTTACGAGCAGTACGTC. The chain employs TRBV5-4 and TRBJ2-7; 9 nucleotides line up with TRBD1. With 0 bases clipped from V and 4 bases from J, the junction kept 5 bases outside the gene matches. The CDR3 extends over 15 amino acids. CDR1 and CDR2 (germline): SGHNT, YYREEE (reference sequence).

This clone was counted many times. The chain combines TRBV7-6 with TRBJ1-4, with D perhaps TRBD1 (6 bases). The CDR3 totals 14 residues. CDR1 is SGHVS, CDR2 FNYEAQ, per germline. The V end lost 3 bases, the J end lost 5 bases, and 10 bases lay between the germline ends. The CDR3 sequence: CASSFGQLNEKLFF. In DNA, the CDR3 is TGTGCCAGCAGCTTCGGACAGTTAAATGAAAAACTGTTTTTT.

The CDR3 region has the DNA TGCGCCAGCACCCCGACAGGGAACCGCTACGAGCAGTACTTC. Its protein is CASTPTGNRYEQYF. The chain is built from TRBV10-1 and TRBJ2-7, with 7 bases aligning to TRBD1. V shed 7 bases and J 3 bases; nucleotides not matched to a gene: 9. The CDR3 has 14 residues. From germline, CDR1 is WNHNN and CDR2 SYGVQD (reference sequence).

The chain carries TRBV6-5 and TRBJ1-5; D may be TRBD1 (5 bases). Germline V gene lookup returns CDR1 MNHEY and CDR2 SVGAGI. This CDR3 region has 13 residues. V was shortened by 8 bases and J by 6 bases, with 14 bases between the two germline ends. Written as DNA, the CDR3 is TGTGCCAGCGCAGCAGGGTCAGGTCAGCCCCAGCATTTT. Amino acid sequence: CASAAGSGQPQHF.

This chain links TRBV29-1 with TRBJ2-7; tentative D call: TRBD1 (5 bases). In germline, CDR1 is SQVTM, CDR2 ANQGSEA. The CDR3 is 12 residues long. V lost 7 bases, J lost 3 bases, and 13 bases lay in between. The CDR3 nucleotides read TGCAGCGCTATGGGCAGGGTCTACGAGCAGTACTTC. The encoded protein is CSAMGRVYEQYF.

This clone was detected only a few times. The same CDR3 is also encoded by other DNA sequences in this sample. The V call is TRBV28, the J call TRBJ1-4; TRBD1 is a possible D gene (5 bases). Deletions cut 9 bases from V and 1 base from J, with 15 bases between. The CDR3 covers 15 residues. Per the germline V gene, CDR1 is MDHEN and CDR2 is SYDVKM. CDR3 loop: CASSLGGLTNEKLFF. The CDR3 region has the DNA TGTGCCAGTTCCCTGGGGGGACTAACTAATGAAAAACTGTTTTTT.

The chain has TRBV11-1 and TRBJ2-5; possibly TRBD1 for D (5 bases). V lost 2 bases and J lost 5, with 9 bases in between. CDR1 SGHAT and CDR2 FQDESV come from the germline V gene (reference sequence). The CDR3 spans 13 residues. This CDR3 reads CASSLFRAETQYF. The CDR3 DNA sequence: TGTGCCAGCAGCTTATTCAGGGCTGAGACCCAGTACTTC.

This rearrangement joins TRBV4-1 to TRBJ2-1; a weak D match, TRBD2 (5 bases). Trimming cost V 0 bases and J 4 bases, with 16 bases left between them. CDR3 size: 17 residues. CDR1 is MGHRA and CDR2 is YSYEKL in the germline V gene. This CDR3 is CASSQDRVERMYNEQFF. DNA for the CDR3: TGCGCCAGCAGCCAAGATAGGGTGGAGCGGATGTACAATGAGCAGTTCTTC.

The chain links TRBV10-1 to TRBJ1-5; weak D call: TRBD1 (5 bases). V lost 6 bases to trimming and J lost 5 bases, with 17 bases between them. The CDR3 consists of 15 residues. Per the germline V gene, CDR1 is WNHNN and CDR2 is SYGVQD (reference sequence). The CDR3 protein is CASRKQDKGDQPQHF. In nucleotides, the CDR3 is TGCGCCAGCAGGAAACAGGACAAAGGGGATCAGCCCCAGCATTTT.

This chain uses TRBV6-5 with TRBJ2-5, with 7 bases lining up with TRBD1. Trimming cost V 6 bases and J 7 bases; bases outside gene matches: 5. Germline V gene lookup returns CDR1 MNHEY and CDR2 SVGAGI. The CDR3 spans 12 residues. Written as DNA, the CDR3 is TGTGCCAGCAGGCAAGGGGACAGGACCCAGTACTTC. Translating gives CASRQGDRTQYF.

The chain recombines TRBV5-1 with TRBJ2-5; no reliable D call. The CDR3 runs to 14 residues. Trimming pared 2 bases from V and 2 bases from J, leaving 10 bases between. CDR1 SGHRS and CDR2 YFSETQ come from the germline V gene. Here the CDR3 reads CASSFRDTQETQYF. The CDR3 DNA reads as TGCGCCAGCAGCTTTAGGGATACGCAAGAGACCCAGTACTTC.